The entry below describes one T cell receptor beta chain. Treatment defined: about 20 received Ad26.COV2.S at low or high dose, single or two shots; roughly 5 received placebo; per-sample allocation not given. Sampling happened 63 days after the first vaccine or placebo injection. In germline, CDR1 is MDHEN, CDR2 SYDVKM. Trimming removed 4 bases from V and 3 bases from J, with 18 bases in between. The CDR3 extends over 16 amino acids. The record originates from a study of Ad26.COV2.S vaccination and SARS-CoV-2 variants. Here immunoSEQ multiplex PCR was the method, and the copy in TCRdb shows in-frame clones only, minus some. The sample lists 510,000 or so clones; roughly nine tenths were seen once.

The rearrangement joins TRBV28 to TRBJ2-5; no clear D. The sequence was collected from a person aged 18-65 years who received the Ad26.COV2.S COVID-19 vaccine or a placebo. The material was peripheral blood, obtained in a trial of Ad26.COV2.S vaccine versus placebo. CDR3 in DNA: TGTGCCAGCAGTTGGGATAGCTGGAAACAAGAAGAGACCCAGTACTTC. This translates into CASSWDSWKQEETQYF.